The 18 T cell receptor beta chains presented below share a single source sample, sequenced in a study of T cells in Graves' hyperthyroidism and ophthalmopathy. Amplified regions were TCR beta CDR3 sequences from RNA transcripts. Carried out on the TCR CDR3, a first-round RT-PCR used the HTBI primer set. TCRdb re-called the multiplex PCR reads with MiXCR, one entry per CDR3 protein. Here the sample spans 700,000 to 850,000 distinct CDR3 sequences, about a third being singletons. Sequenced material: blood. The origin of the receptors is a woman aged 40 to 49 with Graves' hyperthyroidism.

J is TRBJ2-7 and V is TRBV4-2; 9 nucleotides agree with TRBD2. The CDR3 covers 15 residues. V shed 3 bases, J shed 2 bases, and the junction held 5 bases outside the gene matches. From germline, CDR1 is LGHNA and CDR2 YNFKEQ. The CDR3 region is CASSQTSGSTYEQYF. CDR3 in DNA: TGTGCCAGCAGCCAGACTAGCGGCTCTACCTACGAGCAGTACTTC.

The rearrangement joins TRBV4-1 to TRBJ1-2; a weak D match, TRBD1 (5 bases). Germline V gene sequence: CDR1 MGHRA, CDR2 YSYEKL. V shed 0 bases and J shed 8 bases, with 16 bases lying between them. CDR3 size: 15 residues. CDR3 in amino acids: CASSQDRGTWGGYTF. The CDR3, as DNA: TGCGCCAGCAGCCAAGATCGCGGGACTTGGGGGGGCTACACCTTC.

This clonotype was observed once. The rearrangement uses TRBV7-2 and TRBJ1-4; maybe TRBD1 (5 bases). Trimming cost V 5 bases and J 9 bases, with 19 bases left between them. Germline CDR1 SGHTA, CDR2 FQGNSA. This CDR3 has 15 amino acids. CDR3 sequence (DNA): TGTGCCAGCAGCGCCTCAGTGGAGGGACTGAAAAAACTGTTTTTT. This encodes CASSASVEGLKKLFF.

For this clonotype: This may stem from a read error, because a much larger clone lies one nucleotide away. The J gene is TRBJ2-7, the V gene TRBV7-3, with D perhaps matching TRBD2 (5 bases). This CDR3 is 15 amino acids long. Germline-derived CDR1 and CDR2 are SGHTA and FQGTGA. Here the CDR3 reads CSSSLAPLAIYEQYF. The CDR3 DNA reads as TGTTCCAGCAGCTTAGCGCCCCTAGCTATCTACGAGCAGTACTTC. Based on the CDR3 plus reference TRBV7-3 and TRBJ2-7, the full variable domain is GAGVSQTPSNKVTEKGKYVELRCDPISGHTALYWYRQSLGQGPEFLIYFQGTGAADDSGLPNDRFFAVRPEGSVSTLKIQRTERGDSAVYLCSSSLAPLAIYEQYFGPGTRLTVT.

This chain joins TRBV4-3 and TRBJ1-3; TRBD1 matches 10 bases. J was trimmed by 8 bases and V by 1 base; bases with no gene match: 8. The germline V gene has CDR1 LGHNA and CDR2 YSLEER. This CDR3 comprises 16 residues. This chain's CDR3 is CASSQADRGRGYTIYF. CDR3 nucleotides: TGCGCCAGCAGCCAAGCAGACAGGGGGCGAGGCTACACCATATATTTT.

About this clonotype itself: This could be a read error, since a much larger clone is one nucleotide away. The CDR3 does not end in the conserved phenylalanine or tryptophan, so this is likely a read error. CDR3 coding DNA: TGTGCCAGCAGTTTTACCTCGACATTGCAAGAGACCCAGTACTTG. This sequence encodes CASSFTSTLQETQYL. The chain carries TRBV12-3 or TRBV12-4 and TRBJ2-5; no clear D gene. V was cut by 3 bases and J by 2 bases, with 13 bases left in between. The CDR3 is made up of 15 amino acids.

The J gene is TRBJ1-1, the V gene TRBV24-1; TRBD1 agrees at 9 bases. In germline, CDR1 is KGHDR, CDR2 SFDVKD. CDR3 length: 13 residues. J gave up 10 bases and V 3 bases, and 5 bases lay outside the gene matches. CDR3 sequence reads: CATSDEGTGLAFF. The CDR3 DNA sequence: TGTGCCACCAGTGATGAAGGGACAGGGTTAGCTTTCTTT.

As to this clonotype: Possible read error: a much larger clone is one base away. This chain uses TRBV5-4 with TRBJ1-1; the match to TRBD1 covers 8 bases. V shed 1 base, J shed 6 bases, and the junction held 11 bases outside the gene matches. The CDR3 consists of 16 residues. CDR1 is SGHNT and CDR2 is YYREEE in the germline V gene (reference sequence). The CDR3 nucleotides are TGTGCCAGCAGCTTGCTTTCGCAGGGGGCGGGCGCTGAAGCTTTCTTT. Its translation is CASSLLSQGAGAEAFF.

The J gene is TRBJ1-1, the V gene TRBV12-3 or TRBV12-4; D uncertain. The CDR3 is made up of 13 amino acids. Trimming pared 11 bases from V and 1 base from J, leaving 14 bases between. Written as DNA, the CDR3 is TGTGCCTCCACGCATGAAGAGAACACTGAAGCTTTCTTT. This translates into CASTHEENTEAFF.

With regard to this clonotype: A much larger clone differs from this one at a single base, so this may be a read error. The CDR3 DNA sequence: TGCAGTGCTAAAATGGGACAGCGGAACACTGAAGCTTTCTTT. Protein product: CSAKMGQRNTEAFF. The rearrangement joins TRBV20-1 to TRBJ1-1; 7 bases line up with TRBD1. J lost 1 base, V lost 4 bases, and 6 bases had no gene match. From germline, CDR1 is DFQATT and CDR2 SNEGSKA (reference sequence). This CDR3 is built from 14 residues.

This clonotype was detected a few times. The chain links TRBV7-2 to TRBJ1-2; possibly TRBD1 for D (6 bases). V lost 5 bases and J 8 bases, leaving 18 bases between the germline ends. The CDR3 is 14 amino acids. The germline CDR1 and CDR2 sequences are SGHTA and FQGNSA. The CDR3 sequence: CASSQGTRIGGYTF. In DNA form, the CDR3 reads TGTGCCAGCAGCCAAGGGACACGGATTGGGGGCTACACCTTC.

Many counts were recorded for this clonotype. This chain links TRBV13 with TRBJ1-6, with unresolved D. CDR3 length: 14 residues. V lost 5 bases to trimming and J lost 10 bases, with 15 bases between them. Germline CDR1 PRHDT, CDR2 FYEKMQ (reference sequence). CDR3 sequence: CASSVRSTRSPLHF. The CDR3 DNA reads as TGTGCCAGCAGCGTGCGGAGCACCAGGTCACCCCTCCACTTT.

The chain combines TRBV29-1 with TRBJ2-3, with D perhaps given as TRBD1 or TRBD2 (7 bases each). Germline V gene lookup returns CDR1 SQVTM and CDR2 ANQGSEA. The CDR3 extends over 14 amino acids. V dropped 7 bases and J dropped 6 bases, with 20 bases sitting between them. The CDR3 sequence: CSARVGGGKDTQYF. The CDR3 DNA is TGCAGCGCCCGAGTGGGAGGGGGCAAGGATACGCAGTATTTT.

This clonotype was recorded at least ten times. This sequence joins TRBV19 and TRBJ1-5; D is unresolved. The V and J ends lost 6 bases and 2 bases respectively, with 11 bases between them. The CDR3 is made up of 14 amino acids. Germline CDR1 reads LNHDA; CDR2 reads SQIVND (reference sequence). The CDR3 is CASSIYRGNQPQHF. CDR3 in DNA: TGTGCCAGTAGCATATATAGAGGCAATCAGCCCCAGCATTTT.

There are many counts of this clonotype. The V gene is TRBV29-1, the J gene TRBJ1-4, with D possibly being TRBD1 (6 bases). The CDR3 totals 13 residues. V was cut by 1 base and J by 6 bases, with 9 bases left in between. Germline V gives CDR1 SQVTM, CDR2 ANQGSEA. Here the CDR3 DNA reads TGCAGCGTTGAAGGGCAGGGGCATGAAAAACTGTTTTTT. It yields the protein CSVEGQGHEKLFF.

Many counts were recorded for this clonotype. V is TRBV29-1 and J is TRBJ2-5; D is perhaps TRBD1 (5 bases). The CDR3 length is 17 residues. Germline assignment: CDR1 SQVTM and CDR2 ANQGSEA. Trimming removed 2 bases at V and 5 bases at J, with 24 bases between. In DNA, the CDR3 is TGCAGCGTTGAATCTGACGAAGGACATCCGGCTTGGGAGACCCAGTACTTC. Protein product: CSVESDEGHPAWETQYF.

This clonotype was detected only a few times. This chain connects TRBV12-3 or TRBV12-4 to TRBJ2-5, with 11 bases aligning to TRBD1. Losses at the gene ends were 3 bases for V and 4 bases for J; bases not matched to a gene: 4. This CDR3 spans 15 amino acids. The CDR3 DNA sequence: TGTGCCAGCAGTTTGGACAGGGGGCGCGTAGAGACCCAGTACTTC. It yields the protein CASSLDRGRVETQYF.

This clonotype appeared many times. V usage is TRBV7-9 and J usage is TRBJ2-5, with a weak D call TRBD1 (6 bases). The CDR3 spans 13 residues. V dropped 1 base and J dropped 3 bases, with 6 bases sitting between them. The V gene's germline CDR1 is SEHNR and CDR2 FQNEAQ (reference sequence). The CDR3 DNA is TGTGCCAGCAGCTTAGGGGACAAAGAGACCCAGTACTTC. Protein: CASSLGDKETQYF.